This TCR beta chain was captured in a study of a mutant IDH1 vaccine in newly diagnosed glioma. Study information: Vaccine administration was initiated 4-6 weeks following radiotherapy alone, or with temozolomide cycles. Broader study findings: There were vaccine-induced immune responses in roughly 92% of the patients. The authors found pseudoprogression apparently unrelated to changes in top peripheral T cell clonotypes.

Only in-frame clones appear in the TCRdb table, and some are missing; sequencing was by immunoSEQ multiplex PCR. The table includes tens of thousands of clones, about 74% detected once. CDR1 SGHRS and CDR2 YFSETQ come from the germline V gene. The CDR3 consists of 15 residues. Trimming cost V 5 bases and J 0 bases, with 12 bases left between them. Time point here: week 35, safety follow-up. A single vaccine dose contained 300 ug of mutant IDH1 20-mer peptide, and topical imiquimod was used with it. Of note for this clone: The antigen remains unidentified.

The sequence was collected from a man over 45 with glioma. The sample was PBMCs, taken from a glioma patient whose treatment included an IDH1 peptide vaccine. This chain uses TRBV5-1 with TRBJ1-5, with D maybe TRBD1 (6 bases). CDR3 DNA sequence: TGCGCCAGCAGATCGACAGGCGATAGCAATCAGCCCCAGCATTTT. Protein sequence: CASRSTGDSNQPQHF.